This T cell receptor (beta chain) was obtained from a study of blood T cell repertoires in COVID-19. Background on the study: T cells, B-cell-depleted T cells, or PBMCs provided the cDNA or gDNA that served as material.

Germline V gene sequence: CDR1 SGHTA, CDR2 FQGNSA. V lost 0 bases and J lost 0, with 12 bases in between. The CDR3 has 17 residues. Sequencing was performed with immunoSEQ multiplex PCR; in TCRdb, only in-frame clones are kept and a portion is missing. The data contain about 370,000 clones, 89% of them singletons. V and J are TRBV7-2 and TRBJ1-5; D gene unclear. Source material: peripheral blood. The sequence derives from a woman between 25 and 40 years old with COVID-19, enrolled during active disease. The CDR3 nucleotides read TGTGCCAGCAGCTTAGCCCGGGGTCCCTATAGCAATCAGCCCCAGCATTTT. Amino acid sequence: CASSLARGPYSNQPQHF. Combining the CDR3 with reference TRBV7-2 and TRBJ1-5 gives the whole variable domain GAGVSQSPSNKVTEKGKDVELRCDPISGHTALYWYRQSLGQGLEFLIYFQGNSAPDKSGLPSDRFSAERTGGSVSTLTIQRTQQEDSAVYLCASSLARGPYSNQPQHFGDGTRLSIL.